The rows below give T cell receptor beta chains drawn from one sample of a study of T-cell reconstitution after alpha-beta-depleted transplantation in children. TCRdb called the PCR reads again in MiXCR, with one record for every CDR3 protein. The data show about 77,000 distinct CDR3 sequences, less than 20% seen once. The material was PBMCs, mostly from graft donor cells, obtained 360 days after TCRalphabeta/CD19-depleted stem cell transplant. The origin of the receptors is a male patient aged 2 to 9 who had a stem cell transplant for acute lymphoblastic leukemia, so the T cells may come from the graft donor. Each CDR3 is given with its conserved first and last residue. A D gene is named only where the DNA matches it firmly. Clone size is not always given. Where it is, it says once, few, many or a class for expanded clones.

CDR3 protein | CDR3 DNA | J gene | clone size | V gene | D gene
CASSEGWGAPYNEQFF | TGTGCCAGCAGCGAGGGGTGGGGGGCCCCCTACAATGAGCAGTTCTTC | TRBJ2-1 | . | TRBV7-6 | .
CASRNSGNTIYF | TGTGCCAGCAGGAACTCTGGAAACACCATATATTTT | TRBJ1-3 | . | TRBV12-3/TRBV12-4 | .
CASSPRTSPYERVRYEQYF | TGCGCCAGCAGTCCCCGGACTAGCCCTTACGAGAGGGTCCGTTACGAGCAGTACTTC | TRBJ2-7 | few | TRBV10-2 | TRBD2
CASPRTWGETQYF | TGTGCCAGCCCAAGAACCTGGGGAGAGACCCAGTACTTC | TRBJ2-5 | once | TRBV28 | .
CASSPLGAYGYTF | TGTGCCAGTAGCCCATTAGGAGCCTATGGCTACACCTTC | TRBJ1-2 | . | TRBV19 | .
CASSQDPQWAGSSYEQYF | TGCGCCAGCAGCCAAGATCCTCAGTGGGCAGGGAGCTCCTACGAGCAGTACTTC | TRBJ2-7 | . | TRBV4-1 | .
CASSPRLRTEFNEQFF | TGTGCCAGCAGTCCCAGGTTGAGGACGGAGTTTAATGAGCAGTTCTTC | TRBJ2-1 | . | TRBV6-1 | .
CASSPRTGFFAELFF | TGTGCCAGCTCACCTAGGACAGGGTTTTTCGCCGAACTGTTTTTT | TRBJ1-4 | . | TRBV18 | TRBD1
CASSDRLAAYNEQFF | TGCGCCAGCAGTGATAGACTAGCGGCTTACAATGAGCAGTTCTTC | TRBJ2-1 | once | TRBV10-1 | TRBD2
CASSTNRLAGGDNEQFF | TGTGCCAGCAGTACTAACAGACTAGCGGGAGGAGACAATGAGCAGTTCTTC | TRBJ2-1 | . | TRBV12-3/TRBV12-4 | TRBD2
CATSDPGQTSYNEQFF | TGTGCCACCAGTGATCCGGGACAGACCTCCTACAATGAGCAGTTCTTC | TRBJ2-1 | many | TRBV24-1 | TRBD1
CASSKGQGWYTEAFF | TGCGCCAGCAGCAAAGGACAGGGGTGGTATACTGAAGCTTTCTTT | TRBJ1-1 | few | TRBV5-1 | TRBD1
CASRGDGPYEQYF | TGTGCCAGCAGGGGGGACGGTCCCTACGAGCAGTACTTC | TRBJ2-7 | . | TRBV12-3/TRBV12-4 | .
CASGRDRGQSDTQYF | TGTGCCAGCGGCCGGGACAGGGGGCAATCAGATACGCAGTATTTT | TRBJ2-3 | . | TRBV12-3/TRBV12-4 | TRBD1
CASSFQATGELFF | TGTGCCAGCAGCTTCCAAGCCACCGGGGAGCTGTTTTTT | TRBJ2-2 | many | TRBV7-2 | .
CASSFRLARPQETQYF | TGTGCCAGCAGCTTCCGACTAGCGAGGCCTCAAGAGACCCAGTACTTC | TRBJ2-5 | . | TRBV7-8 | TRBD2
CASSVLAGGETQYF | TGCGCCAGCAGCGTTCTAGCGGGGGGGGAGACCCAGTACTTC | TRBJ2-5 | . | TRBV5-1 | TRBD2
CASSLSVWRGIQYF | TGTGCCAGCAGTTTATCTGTCTGGAGGGGTATTCAGTACTTC | TRBJ2-4 | . | TRBV27 | .
CASSFLRTSAF | TGTGCCAGCAGTTTTCTCCGGACTAGCGCTTTT | TRBJ2-3 | . | TRBV12-3/TRBV12-4 | TRBD2
CASSQARTGPMNTEAFF | TGCGCCAGCAGCCAAGCCCGGACAGGGCCCATGAACACTGAAGCTTTCTTT | TRBJ1-1 | . | TRBV4-1 | TRBD1
CSAEKTGLTYEQYF | TGCAGTGCCGAAAAGACAGGACTAACCTACGAGCAGTACTTC | TRBJ2-7 | . | TRBV20-1 | .
CASSPGQGGNEQYF | TGTGCCAGCAGCCCGGGACAGGGTGGGAACGAGCAGTACTTC | TRBJ2-7 | few | TRBV13 | TRBD1
CASSFYRDGNTIYF | TGTGCCAGCAGTTTTTACAGGGATGGAAACACCATATATTTT | TRBJ1-3 | many | TRBV12-3/TRBV12-4 | .
CASSQDPSSTDTQYF | TGTGCCAGCAGCCAAGATCCTAGTAGCACAGATACGCAGTATTTT | TRBJ2-3 | . | TRBV4-2 | .
CASSHSAQAEYGYTF | TGTGCCAGCAGCCATTCTGCCCAGGCGGAGTATGGCTACACCTTC | TRBJ1-2 | . | TRBV3-1 | .
CSARDRLAGLYYEQYF | TGCAGTGCTAGAGATAGACTAGCGGGACTTTATTACGAGCAGTACTTC | TRBJ2-7 | . | TRBV20-1 | TRBD2
CASSLGLLEPSTDTQYF | TGTGCCAGCAGTTTAGGACTCCTAGAACCGAGCACAGATACGCAGTATTTT | TRBJ2-3 | few | TRBV12-3/TRBV12-4 | .
CASSQPTGGTDTQYF | TGCGCCAGCAGCCAACCGACAGGGGGCACAGATACGCAGTATTTT | TRBJ2-3 | . | TRBV4-1 | TRBD1
CASSLEGRHQPQHF | TGCGCCAGCAGCTTGGAGGGACGGCATCAGCCCCAGCATTTT | TRBJ1-5 | few | TRBV5-1 | .
CASTKTGFGSNQPQHF | TGTGCCAGCACCAAGACAGGGTTCGGGAGCAATCAGCCCCAGCATTTT | TRBJ1-5 | many | TRBV12-3/TRBV12-4 | TRBD1
CASSLAGTARLSTDTQYF | TGCGCCAGCAGCTTGGCCGGGACCGCAAGACTTAGCACAGATACGCAGTATTTT | TRBJ2-3 | many | TRBV5-1 | .
CSAHDSGPSYNEQFF | TGCAGTGCTCACGATAGCGGGCCCTCCTACAATGAGCAGTTCTTC | TRBJ2-1 | . | TRBV20-1 | TRBD2
CASSLQGADEKLFF | TGCGCCAGCAGCTTACAGGGGGCTGATGAAAAACTGTTTTTT | TRBJ1-4 | many | TRBV5-1 | TRBD1
CASSLGTKAGQYQETQYF | TGTGCCAGCAGCTTAGGGACGAAAGCGGGACAGTACCAAGAGACCCAGTACTTC | TRBJ2-5 | . | TRBV11-1 | .
CASSQRASYNEQFF | TGTGCCAGCAGCCAGAGGGCGTCCTACAATGAGCAGTTCTTC | TRBJ2-1 | few | TRBV3-1 | .
CAISAGGTYNEQFF | TGTGCCATCTCGGCGGGAGGGACCTACAATGAGCAGTTCTTC | TRBJ2-1 | many | TRBV10-3 | TRBD2
CASSPLSLETQYF | TGTGCCAGCTCACCATTGTCCCTGGAGACCCAGTACTTC | TRBJ2-5 | few | TRBV18 | .
CSARGRGIEYEQYF | TGCAGTGCTAGGGGCCGGGGGATCGAGTACGAGCAGTACTTC | TRBJ2-7 | few | TRBV20-1 | .
CASRLIGIQETQYF | TGCGCCAGCAGGCTAATCGGGATTCAAGAGACCCAGTACTTC | TRBJ2-5 | . | TRBV5-1 | .
CASSWGGTEAFF | TGTGCCAGCAGTTGGGGTGGGACTGAAGCTTTCTTT | TRBJ1-1 | few | TRBV12-3/TRBV12-4 | .
CSVALGYEQYF | TGCAGCGTTGCGTTAGGCTACGAGCAGTACTTC | TRBJ2-7 | . | TRBV29-1 | .
CASSKRTSMGTGELFF | TGTGCCAGCAGTAAACGGACTAGCATGGGCACCGGGGAGCTGTTTTTT | TRBJ2-2 | . | TRBV6-1 | TRBD2
CASSEASRVTEAFF | TGTGCCAGCAGTGAAGCGTCCAGGGTGACTGAAGCTTTCTTT | TRBJ1-1 | . | TRBV6-1 | .
CASSKNRGRWSGYTF | TGTGCCAGCAGCAAGAACAGGGGACGGTGGAGTGGCTACACCTTC | TRBJ1-2 | . | TRBV12-3/TRBV12-4 | TRBD1
CASSLSEWGGSYEQYF | TGTGCCAGCAGCTTATCGGAATGGGGTGGGTCCTACGAGCAGTACTTC | TRBJ2-7 | . | TRBV7-9 | .
CASSLFLAGGRRETQYF | TGTGCCAGCAGCCTTTTTCTAGCGGGAGGGCGGAGAGAGACCCAGTACTTC | TRBJ2-5 | . | TRBV7-9 | TRBD2
CASSQPSGYEQYF | TGCGCCAGCAGCCAGCCAAGCGGCTACGAGCAGTACTTC | TRBJ2-7 | many | TRBV4-1 | .
CASSPRLAGGTDTQYF | TGCGCCAGCAGCCCACGACTAGCGGGAGGGACAGATACGCAGTATTTT | TRBJ2-3 | few | TRBV5-1 | TRBD2
CSAKRGFYTGELFF | TGCAGTGCTAAAAGGGGATTTTACACCGGGGAGCTGTTTTTT | TRBJ2-2 | few | TRBV20-1 | .
CASSLAELRVGGLYEQYF | TGCGCCAGCAGCTTGGCCGAGCTGCGTGTGGGGGGTCTCTACGAGCAGTACTTC | TRBJ2-7 | few | TRBV5-1 | .
CASSQAGGDSNQPQHF | TGTGCCAGCAGCCAAGCAGGAGGGGATAGCAATCAGCCCCAGCATTTT | TRBJ1-5 | few | TRBV3-1 | .
CASSPTNSPLHF | TGTGCCAGCAGCCCGACAAATTCACCCCTCCACTTT | TRBJ1-6 | many | TRBV7-9 | .